The entry below gives a single TCR beta chain sequence along with its context. The junction shows a germline mismatch at one end, possibly a read error. Assay: immunoSEQ multiplex PCR; the TCRdb copy retains only in-frame clones and omits some. The sample contains roughly 26,000 clones, approximately 83% of which appear only once. The sample is drawn from a study of OX40 agonist ivuxolimab in advanced cancers. Study details: Patients treated during dose escalation were battling hepatocellular carcinoma, melanoma, renal cell or head and neck cancer.

The CDR3 runs to 16 residues. Germline CDR1 reads SGHTA; CDR2 reads FQGTGA. The chain carries TRBV7-3 and TRBJ2-2; weak D call: TRBD2 (6 bases). This TCR derives from an adult with an advanced solid tumor such as melanoma, head and neck, liver or kidney cancer. The sequenced sample was CD4+ or CD8+ T cells sorted from blood, obtained in a trial of the OX40 agonist ivuxolimab. The CDR3, as DNA: TGTGCCAGCAGCCCGGGGAGGTTGGGGAGCACCGAGGAGCTGTTTTTT. Amino acids: CASSPGRLGSTEELFF.